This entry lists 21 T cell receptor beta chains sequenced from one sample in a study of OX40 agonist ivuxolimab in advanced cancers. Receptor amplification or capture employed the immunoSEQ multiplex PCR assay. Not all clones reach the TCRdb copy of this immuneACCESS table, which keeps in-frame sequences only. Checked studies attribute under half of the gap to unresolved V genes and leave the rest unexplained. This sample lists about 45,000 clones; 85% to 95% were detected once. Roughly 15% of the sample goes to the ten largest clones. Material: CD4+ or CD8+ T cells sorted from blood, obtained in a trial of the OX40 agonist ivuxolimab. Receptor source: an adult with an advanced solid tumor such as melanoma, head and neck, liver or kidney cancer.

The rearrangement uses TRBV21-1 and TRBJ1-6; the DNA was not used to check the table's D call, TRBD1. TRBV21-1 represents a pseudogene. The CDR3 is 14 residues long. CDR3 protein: CASLGAGFCSPLHF. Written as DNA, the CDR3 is TGTGCCAGCCTAGGGGCCGGGTTTTGTTCACCCCTCCACTTT.

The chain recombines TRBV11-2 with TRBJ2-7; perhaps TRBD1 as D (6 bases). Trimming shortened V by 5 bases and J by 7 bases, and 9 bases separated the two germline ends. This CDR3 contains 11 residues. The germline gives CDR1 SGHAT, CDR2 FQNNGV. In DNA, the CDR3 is TGTGCCAGCAGCGGAAGGGGGGAGCAGTACTTC. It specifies CASSGRGEQYF. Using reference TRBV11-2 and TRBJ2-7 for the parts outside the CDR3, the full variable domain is EAGVAQSPRYKIIEKRQSVAFWCNPISGHATLYWYQQILGQGPKLLIQFQNNGVVDDSQLPKDRFSAERLKGVDSTLKIQPAKLEDSAVYLCASSGRGEQYFGPGTRLTVT.

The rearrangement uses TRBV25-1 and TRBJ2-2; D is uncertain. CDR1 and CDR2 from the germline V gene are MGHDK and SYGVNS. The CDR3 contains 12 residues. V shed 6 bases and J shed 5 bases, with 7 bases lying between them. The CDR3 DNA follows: TGTGCCAGCAGCGTTGCAACCGGGGAGCTGTTTTTT. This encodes CASSVATGELFF.

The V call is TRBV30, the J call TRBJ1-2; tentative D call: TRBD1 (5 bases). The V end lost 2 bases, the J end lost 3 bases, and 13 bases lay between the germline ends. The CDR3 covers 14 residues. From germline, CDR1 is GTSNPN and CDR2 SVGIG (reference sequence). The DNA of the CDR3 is TGTGCCTGGAGTCAGGACTGGGGGGACTATGGCTACACCTTC. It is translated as CAWSQDWGDYGYTF.

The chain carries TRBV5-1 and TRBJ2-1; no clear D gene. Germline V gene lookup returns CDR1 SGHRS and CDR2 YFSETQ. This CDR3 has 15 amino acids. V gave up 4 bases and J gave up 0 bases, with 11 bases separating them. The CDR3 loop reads CASSPRAYSYNEQFF. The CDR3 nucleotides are TGCGCCAGCAGCCCCCGGGCCTACTCCTACAATGAGCAGTTCTTC.

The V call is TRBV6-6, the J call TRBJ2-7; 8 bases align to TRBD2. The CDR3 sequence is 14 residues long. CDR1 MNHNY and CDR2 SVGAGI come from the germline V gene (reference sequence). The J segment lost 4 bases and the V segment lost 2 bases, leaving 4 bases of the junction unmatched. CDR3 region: CASSYLAGTYEQYF. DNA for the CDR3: TGTGCCAGCAGTTACCTAGCGGGCACTTACGAGCAGTACTTC.

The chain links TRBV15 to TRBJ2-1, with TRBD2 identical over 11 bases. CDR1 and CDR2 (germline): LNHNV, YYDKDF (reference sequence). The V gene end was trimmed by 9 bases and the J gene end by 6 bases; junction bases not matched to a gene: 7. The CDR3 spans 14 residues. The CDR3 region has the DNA TGTGCCACAAGGGCTAGCGGGAGGCTCAATGAGCAGTTCTTC. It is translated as CATRASGRLNEQFF.

The CDR3 sequence: CASSMGHQPQHF. The CDR3 region has the DNA TGTGCCAGTAGTATGGGTCACCAGCCCCAGCATTTT. V and J are TRBV19 and TRBJ1-5; no definite D call. Germline V CDR1 and CDR2: LNHDA, SQIVND (reference sequence). The CDR3 runs 12 residues. V was trimmed by 3 bases and J by 7 bases, leaving 7 bases between them.

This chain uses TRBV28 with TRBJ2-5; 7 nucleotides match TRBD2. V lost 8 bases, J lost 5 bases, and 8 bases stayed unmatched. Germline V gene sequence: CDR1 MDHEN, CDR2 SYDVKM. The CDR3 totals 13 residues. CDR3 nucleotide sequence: TGTGCCAGCGTTCTTGGGCGGGGGGAGACCCAGTACTTC. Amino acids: CASVLGRGETQYF.

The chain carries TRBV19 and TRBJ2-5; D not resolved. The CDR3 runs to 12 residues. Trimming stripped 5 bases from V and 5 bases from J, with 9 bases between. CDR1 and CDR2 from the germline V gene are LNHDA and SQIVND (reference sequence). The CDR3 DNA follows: TGTGCCAGTAGTTCGGGTTGGGAGACCCAGTACTTC. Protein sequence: CASSSGWETQYF.

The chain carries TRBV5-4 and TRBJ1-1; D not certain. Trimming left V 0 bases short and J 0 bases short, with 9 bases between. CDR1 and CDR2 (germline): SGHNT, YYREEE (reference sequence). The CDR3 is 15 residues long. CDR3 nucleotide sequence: TGTGCCAGCAGCTTGGCCGACGGCCTGAACACTGAAGCTTTCTTT. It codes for CASSLADGLNTEAFF. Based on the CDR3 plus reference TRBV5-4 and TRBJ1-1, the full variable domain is ETGVTQSPTHLIKTRGQQVTLRCSSQSGHNTVSWYQQALGQGPQFIFQYYREEENGRGNFPPRFSGLQFPNYSSELNVNALELDDSALYLCASSLADGLNTEAFFGQGTRLTVV.

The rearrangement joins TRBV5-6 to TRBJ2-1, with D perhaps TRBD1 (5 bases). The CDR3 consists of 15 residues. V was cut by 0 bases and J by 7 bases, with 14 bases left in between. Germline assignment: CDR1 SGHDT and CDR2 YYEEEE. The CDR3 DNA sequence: TGTGCCAGCAGCTTGGCCAGGGTCATGGGGAATGAGCAGTTCTTC. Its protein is CASSLARVMGNEQFF.

In nucleotides, the CDR3 is TGTGCCATAGGGGAAGGCGGGGAGCTGTTTTTT. Amino acids: CAIGEGGELFF. The J gene is TRBJ2-2, the V gene TRBV28; TRBD1 might be the D (5 bases). The CDR3 spans 11 residues. V lost 10 bases and J lost 7, with 10 bases in between. The germline V gene encodes CDR1 MDHEN and CDR2 SYDVKM.

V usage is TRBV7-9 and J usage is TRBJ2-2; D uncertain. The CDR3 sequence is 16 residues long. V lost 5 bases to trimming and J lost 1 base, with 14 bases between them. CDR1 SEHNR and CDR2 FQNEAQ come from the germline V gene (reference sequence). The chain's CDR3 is CASSTRLLGNTGELFF. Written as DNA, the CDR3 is TGTGCCAGCAGCACCCGACTCCTAGGGAACACCGGGGAGCTGTTTTTT.

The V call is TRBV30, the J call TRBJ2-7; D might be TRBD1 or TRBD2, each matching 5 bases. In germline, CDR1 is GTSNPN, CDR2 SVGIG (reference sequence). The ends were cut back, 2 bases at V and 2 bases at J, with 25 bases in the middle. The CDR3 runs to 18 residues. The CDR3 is CAWSLPLGVGDPPYEQYF. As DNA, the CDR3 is TGTGCCTGGAGTCTACCCCTGGGAGTGGGGGACCCACCCTACGAGCAGTACTTC.

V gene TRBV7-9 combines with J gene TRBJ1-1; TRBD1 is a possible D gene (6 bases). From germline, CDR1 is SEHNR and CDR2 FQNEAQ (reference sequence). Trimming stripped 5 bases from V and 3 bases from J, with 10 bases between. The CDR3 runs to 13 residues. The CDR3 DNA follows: TGTGCCAGCAGCCCAGGGGTTGACACTGAAGCTTTCTTT. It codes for CASSPGVDTEAFF. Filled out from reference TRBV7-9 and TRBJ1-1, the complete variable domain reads DTGVSQNPRHKITKRGQNVTFRCDPISEHNRLYWYRQTLGQGPEFLTYFQNEAQLEKSRLLSDRFSAERPKGSFSTLEIQRTEQGDSAMYLCASSPGVDTEAFFGQGTRLTVV.

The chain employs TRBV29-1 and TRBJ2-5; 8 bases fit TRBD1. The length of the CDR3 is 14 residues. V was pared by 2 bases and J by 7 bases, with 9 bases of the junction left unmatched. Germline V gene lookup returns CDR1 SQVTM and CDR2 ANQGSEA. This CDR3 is CSVELSDRDVTQYF. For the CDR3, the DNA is TGCAGCGTTGAACTCTCGGACAGGGATGTGACCCAGTACTTC. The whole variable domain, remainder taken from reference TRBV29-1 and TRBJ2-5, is SAVISQKPSRDICQRGTSLTIQCQVDSQVTMMFWYRQQPGQSLTLIATANQGSEATYESGFVIDKFPISRPNLTFSTLTVSNMSPEDSSIYLCSVELSDRDVTQYFGPGTRLLVL.

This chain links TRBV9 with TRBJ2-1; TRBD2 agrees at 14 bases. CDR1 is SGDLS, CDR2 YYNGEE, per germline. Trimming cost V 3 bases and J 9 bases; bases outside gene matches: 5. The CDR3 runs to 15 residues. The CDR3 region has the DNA TGTGCCAGCAGCGAGGGACTAGCGGGAGTAAGTGAGCAGTTCTTC. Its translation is CASSEGLAGVSEQFF. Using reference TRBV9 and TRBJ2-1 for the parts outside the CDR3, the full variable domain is DSGVTQTPKHLITATGQRVTLRCSPRSGDLSVYWYQQSLDQGLQFLIQYYNGEERAKGNILERFSAQQFPDLHSELNLSSLELGDSALYFCASSEGLAGVSEQFFGPGTRLTVL.

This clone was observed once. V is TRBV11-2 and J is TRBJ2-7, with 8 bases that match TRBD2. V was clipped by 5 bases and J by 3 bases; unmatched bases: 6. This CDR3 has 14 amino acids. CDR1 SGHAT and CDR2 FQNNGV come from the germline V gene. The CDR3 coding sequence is TGTGCCAGCAGCACCACCGGGACTAGCTACGAGCAGTACTTC. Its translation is CASSTTGTSYEQYF.

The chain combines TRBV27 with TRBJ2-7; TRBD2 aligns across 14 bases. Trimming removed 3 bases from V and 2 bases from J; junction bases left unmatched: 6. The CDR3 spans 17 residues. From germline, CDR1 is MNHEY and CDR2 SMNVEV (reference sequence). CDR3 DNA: TGTGCCAGCAGTTTCTTAGGACTAGCGGGAGGCCCCTACGAGCAGTACTTC. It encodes CASSFLGLAGGPYEQYF.

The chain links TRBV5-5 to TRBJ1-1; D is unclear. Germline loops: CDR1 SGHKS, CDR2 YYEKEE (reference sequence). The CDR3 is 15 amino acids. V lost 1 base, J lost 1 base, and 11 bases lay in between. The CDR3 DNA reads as TGTGCCAGCAGCTTGTCTCGTTACGGGAACACTGAAGCTTTCTTT. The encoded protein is CASSLSRYGNTEAFF.